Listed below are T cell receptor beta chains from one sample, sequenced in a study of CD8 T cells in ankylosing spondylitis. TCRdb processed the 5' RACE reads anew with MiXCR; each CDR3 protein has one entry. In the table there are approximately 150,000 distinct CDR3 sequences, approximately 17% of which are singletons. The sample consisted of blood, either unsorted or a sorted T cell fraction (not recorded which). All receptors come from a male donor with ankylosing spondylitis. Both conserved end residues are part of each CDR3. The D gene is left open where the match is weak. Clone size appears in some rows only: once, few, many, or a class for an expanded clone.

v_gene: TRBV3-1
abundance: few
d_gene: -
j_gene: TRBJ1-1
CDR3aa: CASRRAESLEAFF
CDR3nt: TGTGCCAGCAGACGCGCAGAGTCCCTTGAAGCTTTCTTT

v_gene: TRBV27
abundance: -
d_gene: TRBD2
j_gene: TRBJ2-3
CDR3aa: CASSPGLAGDTQYF
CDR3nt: TGTGCCAGCAGTCCCGGACTAGCGGGAGATACGCAGTATTTT

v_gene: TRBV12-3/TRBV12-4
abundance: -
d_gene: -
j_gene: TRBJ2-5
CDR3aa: CASSLNPRGVGQRGTQYF
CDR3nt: TGTGCCAGCAGTTTGAACCCCCGAGGGGTAGGGCAAAGAGGGACCCAGTACTTC

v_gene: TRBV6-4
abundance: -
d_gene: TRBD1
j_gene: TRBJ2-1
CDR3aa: CASTIPGQGHHEQFF
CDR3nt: TGTGCCAGCACCATACCGGGACAGGGTCATCATGAGCAGTTCTTC

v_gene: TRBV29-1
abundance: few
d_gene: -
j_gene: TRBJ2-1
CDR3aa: CSVVGSGYNEQFF
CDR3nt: TGCAGCGTTGTGGGTAGCGGCTACAATGAGCAGTTCTTC

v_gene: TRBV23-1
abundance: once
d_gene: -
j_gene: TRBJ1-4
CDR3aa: CASTITLLGQDEKLFF
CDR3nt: TGCGCCAGCACCATTACCCTCTTGGGGCAGGATGAAAAACTGTTTTTT

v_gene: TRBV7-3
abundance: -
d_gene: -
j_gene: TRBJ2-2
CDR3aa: CASSLTGTLTGELFF
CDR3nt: TGTGCCAGCAGCTTAACCGGGACACTTACCGGGGAGCTGTTTTTT

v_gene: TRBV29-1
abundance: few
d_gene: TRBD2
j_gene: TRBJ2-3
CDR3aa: CSVTREGRTDTQYF
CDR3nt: TGCAGCGTGACGCGGGAGGGCCGTACAGATACGCAGTATTTT

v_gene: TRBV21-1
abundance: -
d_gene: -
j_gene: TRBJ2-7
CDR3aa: CASSKGPSGGESSYEQYF
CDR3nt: TGTGCCAGCAGCAAAGGCCCTAGCGGGGGAGAGAGCTCCTACGAGCAGTACTTC

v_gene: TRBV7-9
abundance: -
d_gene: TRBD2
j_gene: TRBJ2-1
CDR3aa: CASSSSGTSGRNEQFF
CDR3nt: TGTGCCAGCAGCTCCTCCGGGACTAGCGGGAGAAATGAGCAGTTCTTC